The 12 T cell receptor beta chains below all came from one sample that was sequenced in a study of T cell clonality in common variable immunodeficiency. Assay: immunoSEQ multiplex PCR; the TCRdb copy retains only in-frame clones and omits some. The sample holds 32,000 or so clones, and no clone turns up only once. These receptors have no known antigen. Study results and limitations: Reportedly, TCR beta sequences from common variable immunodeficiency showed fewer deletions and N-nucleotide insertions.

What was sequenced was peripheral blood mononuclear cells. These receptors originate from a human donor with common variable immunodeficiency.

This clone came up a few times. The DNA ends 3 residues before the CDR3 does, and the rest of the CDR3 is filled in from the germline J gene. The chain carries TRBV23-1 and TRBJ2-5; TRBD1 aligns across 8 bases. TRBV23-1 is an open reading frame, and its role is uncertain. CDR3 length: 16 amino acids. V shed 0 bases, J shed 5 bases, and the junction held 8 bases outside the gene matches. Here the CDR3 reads CASSQSLDRVGETQYF. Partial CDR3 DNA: TGCGCCAGCAGTCAATCGTTGGACAGGGTGGGGGAGACC.

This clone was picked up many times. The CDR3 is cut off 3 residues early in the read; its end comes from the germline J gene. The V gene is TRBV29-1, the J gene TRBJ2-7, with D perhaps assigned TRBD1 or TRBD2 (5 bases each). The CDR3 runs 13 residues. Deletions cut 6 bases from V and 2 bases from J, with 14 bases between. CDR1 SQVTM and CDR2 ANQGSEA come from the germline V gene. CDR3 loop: CSVEGKGTYEQYF. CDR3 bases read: TGCAGCGTCGAGGGCAAGGGGACCTACGAG.

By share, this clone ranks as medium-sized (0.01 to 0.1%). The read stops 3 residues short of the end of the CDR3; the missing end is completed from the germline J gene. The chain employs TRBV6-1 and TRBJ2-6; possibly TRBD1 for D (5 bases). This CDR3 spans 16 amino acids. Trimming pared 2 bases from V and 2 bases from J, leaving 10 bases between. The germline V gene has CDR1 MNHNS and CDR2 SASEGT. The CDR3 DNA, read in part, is TGTGCCAGCAGTGAACAGGGTTCAGCTGGGGCCAACGTC. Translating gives CASSEQGSAGANV. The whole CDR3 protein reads CASSEQGSAGANVLTF.

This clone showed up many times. The CDR3 spells CASSLASGVVYEQYF. The sequenced CDR3 bases are TGCGCCAGCAGCTTGGCCTCAGGGGTGGTATACGAG. The V call is TRBV5-1, the J call TRBJ2-7; tentatively, D is TRBD1 (6 bases). The observed sequence ends 3 residues before the CDR3 terminus, with the missing tail filled in from the germline J gene. The V end was cut by 0 bases, the J end by 4 bases, with 14 bases between. The CDR3 runs to 15 residues. Germline V lookup: CDR1 SGHRS, CDR2 YFSETQ. The variable domain in full, completed from reference TRBV5-1 and TRBJ2-7, reads KAGVTQTPRYLIKTRGQQVTLSCSPISGHRSVSWYQQTPGQGLQFLFEYFSETQRNKGNFPGRFSGRQFSNSRSEMNVSTLELGDSALYLCASSLASGVVYEQYFGPGTRLTVT.

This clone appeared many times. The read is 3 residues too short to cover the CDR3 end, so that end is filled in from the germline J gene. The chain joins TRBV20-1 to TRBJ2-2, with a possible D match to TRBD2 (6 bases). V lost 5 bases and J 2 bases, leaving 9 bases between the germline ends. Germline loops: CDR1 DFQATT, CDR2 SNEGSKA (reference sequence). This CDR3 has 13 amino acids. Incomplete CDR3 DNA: TGCAGTGCTCAGGACTACAACACCGGGGAG. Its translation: CSAQDYNTGE. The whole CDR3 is CSAQDYNTGELFF.

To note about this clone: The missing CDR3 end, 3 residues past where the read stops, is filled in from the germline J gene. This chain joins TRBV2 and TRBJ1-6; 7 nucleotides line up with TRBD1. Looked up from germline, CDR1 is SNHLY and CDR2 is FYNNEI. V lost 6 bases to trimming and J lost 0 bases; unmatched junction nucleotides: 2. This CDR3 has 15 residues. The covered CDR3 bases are TGTGCCAGCAGGGGACAGAGCTCCTATAATTCACCC. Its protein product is CASRGQSSYNSP. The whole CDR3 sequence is CASRGQSSYNSPLHF. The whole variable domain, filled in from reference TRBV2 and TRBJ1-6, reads EPEVTQTPSHQVTQMGQEVILRCVPISNHLYFYWYRQILGQKVEFLVSFYNNEISEKSEIFDDQFSVERPDGSNFTLKIRSTKLEDSAMYFCASRGQSSYNSPLHFGNGTRLTVT.

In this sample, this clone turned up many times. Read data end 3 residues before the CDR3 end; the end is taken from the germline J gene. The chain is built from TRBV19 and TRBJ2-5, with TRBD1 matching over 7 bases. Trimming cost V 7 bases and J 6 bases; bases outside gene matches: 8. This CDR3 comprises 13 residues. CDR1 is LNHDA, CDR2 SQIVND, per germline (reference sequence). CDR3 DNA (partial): TGTGCCAGTACAGGGTCAGGGGGAAAGACC. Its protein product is CASTGSGGKT. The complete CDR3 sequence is CASTGSGGKTQYF.

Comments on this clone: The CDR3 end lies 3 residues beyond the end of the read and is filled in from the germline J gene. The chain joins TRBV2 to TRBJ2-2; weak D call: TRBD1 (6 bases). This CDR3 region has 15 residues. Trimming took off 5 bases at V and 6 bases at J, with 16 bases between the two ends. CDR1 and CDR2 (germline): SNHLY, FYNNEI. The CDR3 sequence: CASSLGAVGSGELFF. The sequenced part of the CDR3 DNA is TGTGCCAGCAGTCTGGGGGCCGTCGGCTCCGGGGAG.

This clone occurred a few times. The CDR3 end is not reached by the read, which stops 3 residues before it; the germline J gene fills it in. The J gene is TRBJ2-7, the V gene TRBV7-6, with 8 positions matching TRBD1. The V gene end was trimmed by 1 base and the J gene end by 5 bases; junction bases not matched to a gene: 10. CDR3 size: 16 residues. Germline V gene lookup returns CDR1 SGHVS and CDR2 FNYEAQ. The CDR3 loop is CASSLGYPDRGHEQYF. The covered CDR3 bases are TGTGCCAGCAGCTTAGGGTACCCTGACAGGGGCCACGAG.

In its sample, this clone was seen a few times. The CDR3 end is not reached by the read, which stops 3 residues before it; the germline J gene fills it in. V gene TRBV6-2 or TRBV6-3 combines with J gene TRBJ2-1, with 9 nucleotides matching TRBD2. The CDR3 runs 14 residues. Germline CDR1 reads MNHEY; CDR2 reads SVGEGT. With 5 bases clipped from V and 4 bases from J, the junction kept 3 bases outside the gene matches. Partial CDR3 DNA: TGTGCCAGCAGTCAAGCGGGGGGTTACAATGAG. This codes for CASSQAGGYNE. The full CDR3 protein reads CASSQAGGYNEQFF.

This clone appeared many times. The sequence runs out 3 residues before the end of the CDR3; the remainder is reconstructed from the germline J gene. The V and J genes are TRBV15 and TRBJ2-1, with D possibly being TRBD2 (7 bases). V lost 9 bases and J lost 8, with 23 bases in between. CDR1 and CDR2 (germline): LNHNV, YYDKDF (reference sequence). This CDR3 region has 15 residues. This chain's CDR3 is CATGGGGTYAYEQFF. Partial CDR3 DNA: TGTGCCACTGGAGGGGGAGGGACCTACGCGTATGAG. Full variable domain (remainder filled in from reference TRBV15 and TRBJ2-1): DAMVIQNPRYQVTQFGKPVTLSCSQTLNHNVMYWYQQKSSQAPKLLFHYYDKDFNNEADTPDNFQSRRPNTSFCFLDIRSPGLGDTAMYLCATGGGGTYAYEQFFGPGTRLTVL.

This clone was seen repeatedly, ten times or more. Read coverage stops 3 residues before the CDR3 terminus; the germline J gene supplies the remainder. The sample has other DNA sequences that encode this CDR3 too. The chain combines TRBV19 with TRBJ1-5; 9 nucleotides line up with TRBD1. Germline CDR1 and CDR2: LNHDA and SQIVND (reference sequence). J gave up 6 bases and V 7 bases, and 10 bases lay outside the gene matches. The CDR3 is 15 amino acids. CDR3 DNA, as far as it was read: TGTGCCAGTACCAATACGGGACAGGGTACTCAGCCC. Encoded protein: CASTNTGQGTQP. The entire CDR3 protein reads CASTNTGQGTQPQHF.